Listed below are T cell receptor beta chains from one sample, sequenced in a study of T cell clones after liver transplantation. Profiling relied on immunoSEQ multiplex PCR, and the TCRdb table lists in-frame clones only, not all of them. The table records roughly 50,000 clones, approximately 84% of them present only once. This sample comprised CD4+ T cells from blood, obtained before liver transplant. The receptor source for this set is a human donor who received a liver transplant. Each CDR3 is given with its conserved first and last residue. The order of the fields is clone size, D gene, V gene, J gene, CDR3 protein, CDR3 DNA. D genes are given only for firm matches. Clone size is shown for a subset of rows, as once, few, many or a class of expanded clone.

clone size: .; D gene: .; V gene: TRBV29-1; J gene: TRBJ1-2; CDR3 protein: CSVDLGGAWIGGYTF; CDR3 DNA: TGCAGCGTTGACCTGGGGGGCGCTTGGATTGGTGGCTACACCTTC
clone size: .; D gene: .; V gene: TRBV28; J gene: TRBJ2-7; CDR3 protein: CASSLPGGGPWEQYF; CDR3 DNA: TGTGCCAGCAGTTTACCGGGTGGGGGGCCGTGGGAGCAGTACTTC
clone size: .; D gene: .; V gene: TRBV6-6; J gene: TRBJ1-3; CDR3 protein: CASSLTGLREHTIYF; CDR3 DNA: TGTGCCAGCAGTTTAACAGGGTTAAGAGAACACACCATATATTTT
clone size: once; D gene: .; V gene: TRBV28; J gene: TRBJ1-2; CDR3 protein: CASSQGNDYGYTF; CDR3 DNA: TGTGCCAGCAGCCAGGGGAACGACTATGGCTACACCTTC
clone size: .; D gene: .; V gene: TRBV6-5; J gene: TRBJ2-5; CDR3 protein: CASSGSARKTQYF; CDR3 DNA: TGTGCCAGCAGTGGCAGCGCAAGGAAAACCCAGTACTTC
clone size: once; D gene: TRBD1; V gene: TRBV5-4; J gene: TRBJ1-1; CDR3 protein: CASSPQPGQTEAFF; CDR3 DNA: TGTGCCAGCAGCCCACAACCGGGACAGACTGAAGCTTTCTTT
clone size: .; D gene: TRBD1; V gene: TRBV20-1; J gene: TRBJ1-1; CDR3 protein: CSAPRTGLAFF; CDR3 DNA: TGCAGTGCGCCCAGGACAGGGTTGGCTTTCTTT
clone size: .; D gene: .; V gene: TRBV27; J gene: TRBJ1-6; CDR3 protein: CASSFLSGSYNSPLHF; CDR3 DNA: TGTGCCAGCAGTTTTTTGAGCGGCTCCTATAATTCACCCCTCCACTTT
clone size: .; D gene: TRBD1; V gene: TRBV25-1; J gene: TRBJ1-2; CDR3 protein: CASSELGQGLGGYTF; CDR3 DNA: TGTGCCAGCAGTGAATTGGGACAGGGCCTAGGTGGCTACACCTTC
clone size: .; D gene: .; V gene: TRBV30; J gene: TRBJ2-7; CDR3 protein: CAWSDNNEQYF; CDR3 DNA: TGTGCCTGGAGTGACAATAACGAGCAGTACTTC
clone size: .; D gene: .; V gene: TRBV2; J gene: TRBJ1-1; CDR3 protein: CASSRDRMNTEAFF; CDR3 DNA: TGTGCCAGCAGCCGAGACAGAATGAACACTGAAGCTTTCTTT
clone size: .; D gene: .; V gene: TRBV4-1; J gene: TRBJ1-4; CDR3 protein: CASSQEQRRRGGRREKLFF; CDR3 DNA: TGCGCCAGCAGCCAAGAACAGAGGCGAAGAGGAGGGCGACGGGAAAAACTGTTTTTT